This TCR beta chain was captured by sequencing in a study of T-cell memory formation after mild COVID-19. Study results and limitations: CM and EM subsets held most contracting CD4+ clones; EMRA held CD8+ ones. A second wave of clones peaked on day 37, and their SARS-CoV-2 specificity went unconfirmed. The pre-infection memory compartment contained some responding clones, suggesting cross-reactive memory joined.

This CDR3 is built from 19 residues. CDR1 is SGHVS, CDR2 FNYEAQ, per germline. V was shortened by 3 bases and J by 6 bases, with 29 bases between the two germline ends. There are a few counts of this clonotype. The antigen is unknown. TCRdb processed the 5' RACE reads anew with MiXCR; each CDR3 protein has one entry. The table has about 60,000 distinct CDR3 sequences, 10% to 15% seen once. The V gene is TRBV7-6, the J gene TRBJ1-2, with TRBD1 as a possible D gene (5 bases). The specimen was PBMCs or a T cell subset sorted from them (not recorded which). The receptor comes from a young man who had mild COVID-19 (a few samples of this study predate the infection). Cell type and time point are not known. CDR3 residues: CASSLHIKDKVSGGDGYTF. The CDR3 nucleotides read TGTGCCAGCAGCTTGCACATAAAGGACAAAGTGAGCGGGGGGGATGGCTACACCTTC.